The 15 T cell receptor beta chains reported below all come from one sample, sequenced in a study of cytomegalovirus exposure and HLA in healthy donors. PCR primers comprised 60 Vbeta and 13 Jbeta primers. Sequencing used immunoSEQ multiplex PCR; TCRdb keeps in-frame clones, though not all of them. The sample records about 240,000 clones, about 80% being singletons. The sequenced material came from PBMCs. The source is a woman aged 55-70 years in good health and CMV-seropositive.

The CDR3 sequence: CASSLVGTPTYEQYF. CDR3 coding DNA: TGCGCCAGCAGCTTGGTAGGGACACCGACCTACGAGCAGTACTTC. This chain links TRBV5-1 with TRBJ2-7; weak D call: TRBD1 (6 bases). V was pared by 0 bases and J by 2 bases, with 12 bases between. This CDR3 comprises 15 residues. The germline CDR1 and CDR2 sequences are SGHRS and YFSETQ.

The chain recombines TRBV11-2 with TRBJ2-1, with D perhaps TRBD1 (5 bases). In germline, CDR1 is SGHAT, CDR2 FQNNGV. The CDR3 is 15 amino acids. V was cut by 1 base and J by 8 bases, with 15 bases left in between. The CDR3 protein is CASSLGRARDDEQFF. As DNA, the CDR3 is TGTGCCAGCAGCTTAGGAAGAGCCAGGGATGATGAGCAGTTCTTC.

This chain connects TRBV6-1 to TRBJ2-6; D uncertain. Germline lookup yields CDR1 MNHNS and CDR2 SASEGT. With 6 bases removed from V and 0 bases from J, the gap between germline ends came to 6 bases. The CDR3 is 14 residues long. The CDR3 bases are TGTGCCAGCAGAAGAGGCTCTGGGGCCAACGTCCTGACTTTC. It is translated as CASRRGSGANVLTF.

CDR3 amino acids: CASRATGQGGFGYTF. Written as DNA, the CDR3 is TGTGCCAGCAGGGCTACTGGGCAGGGAGGTTTTGGCTACACCTTC. V and J are TRBV27 and TRBJ1-2; D is possibly TRBD1 (5 bases). Germline CDR1 and CDR2: MNHEY and SMNVEV (reference sequence). V lost 6 bases and J lost 7, with 21 bases in between. The CDR3 is made up of 15 amino acids.

The chain joins TRBV7-9 to TRBJ2-7; TRBD1 might be the D (6 bases). The CDR3 totals 14 residues. CDR1 is SEHNR and CDR2 is FQNEAQ in the germline V gene (reference sequence). Trimming cost V 2 bases and J 0 bases, with 8 bases left between them. CDR3 DNA: TGTGCCAGCAGCTTAAGAGGGGGCTCCTACGAGCAGTACTTC. Its protein is CASSLRGGSYEQYF.

The V call is TRBV28, the J call TRBJ2-1; D remains ambiguous. Germline CDR1 and CDR2: MDHEN and SYDVKM. CDR3 length equals 13 residues. Trimming took off 4 bases at V and 7 bases at J, with 11 bases between the two ends. The CDR3 nucleotides read TGTGCCAGCAGTTCACCTACTCGGAATGAGCAGTTCTTC. It yields the protein CASSSPTRNEQFF.

The V gene is TRBV5-1, the J gene TRBJ2-3; 11 bases align to TRBD2. Trimming at V came to 1 base and at J to 4 bases, leaving 5 bases not matched to a gene. The CDR3 is 16 residues long. Germline assignment: CDR1 SGHRS and CDR2 YFSETQ. The CDR3 coding sequence is TGCGCCAGCAGCTTGCGAACTAGCGGGAGTTCAGATACGCAGTATTTT. Its translation is CASSLRTSGSSDTQYF. Variable domain in full (rest from reference TRBV5-1 and TRBJ2-3): KAGVTQTPRYLIKTRGQQVTLSCSPISGHRSVSWYQQTPGQGLQFLFEYFSETQRNKGNFPGRFSGRQFSNSRSEMNVSTLELGDSALYLCASSLRTSGSSDTQYFGPGTRLTVL.

The chain combines TRBV15 with TRBJ2-7; D is possibly TRBD1 (6 bases). Germline-derived CDR1 and CDR2 are LNHNV and YYDKDF (reference sequence). With 3 bases removed from V and 2 bases from J, the gap between germline ends came to 14 bases. The CDR3 covers 15 residues. CDR3 nucleotides: TGTGCCACCAGCAGCTGGGACACGGAAACCTACGAGCAGTACTTC. Translating gives CATSSWDTETYEQYF.

This sequence joins TRBV10-2 and TRBJ1-1; D unclear. Trimming left V 0 bases short and J 7 bases short, with 6 bases between. This CDR3 comprises 12 residues. Germline V gene data show CDR1 as WSHSY and CDR2 as SAAADI. CDR3 DNA sequence: TGCGCCAGCAGTGAGTCGTTCAGTGAAGCTTTCTTT. This encodes CASSESFSEAFF.

The gene calls are TRBV9 and TRBJ2-1; 7 bases agree with TRBD2. Germline CDR1 and CDR2: SGDLS and YYNGEE. This CDR3 region has 14 residues. Germline trimming cut 4 bases from V and 2 bases from J; bases unmatched to any gene: 3. The CDR3 coding sequence is TGTGCCAGCAGCATCGGGGGGACCTACAATGAGCAGTTCTTC. Translating gives CASSIGGTYNEQFF.

The gene calls are TRBV29-1 and TRBJ1-2; TRBD1 aligns across 7 bases. Looked up from germline, CDR1 is SQVTM and CDR2 is ANQGSEA. Germline trimming cut 6 bases from V and 3 bases from J; bases unmatched to any gene: 10. This CDR3 comprises 14 residues. The DNA for the CDR3 is TGCAGCGTCGCCAGACGGACAGGCCACTATGGCTACACCTTC. As protein: CSVARRTGHYGYTF.

The V gene is TRBV6-6, the J gene TRBJ1-4; D uncertain. V was trimmed by 6 bases and J by 5 bases, leaving 16 bases between them. The length of the CDR3 is 15 residues. Germline V gene data show CDR1 as MNHNY and CDR2 as SVGAGI (reference sequence). The DNA of the CDR3 is TGTGCCAGCAGCTCCCGAGGTACGCAGAATGAAAAACTGTTTTTT. Amino acids: CASSSRGTQNEKLFF.

The chain uses TRBV15 and TRBJ2-2; 7 positions match TRBD1. The V gene end was trimmed by 0 bases and the J gene end by 4 bases; junction bases not matched to a gene: 2. Germline assignment: CDR1 LNHNV and CDR2 YYDKDF (reference sequence). This CDR3 region has 15 residues. This CDR3 reads CATSRDRGSTGELFF. Written as DNA, the CDR3 is TGTGCCACCAGCAGAGACAGGGGGTCCACCGGGGAGCTGTTTTTT.

This rearrangement joins TRBV28 to TRBJ1-1, with TRBD1 matching over 7 bases. V lost 7 bases and J lost 0; bases outside the gene matches: 5. The CDR3 is 14 amino acids. Germline CDR1 reads MDHEN; CDR2 reads SYDVKM. The CDR3 sequence is CASTPDRLNTEAFF. The CDR3 nucleotides are TGTGCCAGCACACCGGACAGGCTGAACACTGAAGCTTTCTTT.

The genes are TRBV27 and TRBJ2-2; D not certain. The CDR3 totals 14 residues. V lost 3 bases to trimming and J lost 2 bases, with 7 bases between them. Germline CDR1 is MNHEY and CDR2 is SMNVEV (reference sequence). CDR3 in DNA: TGTGCCAGCAGTTTCGAGGTTAACACCGGGGAGCTGTTTTTT. Residues: CASSFEVNTGELFF.